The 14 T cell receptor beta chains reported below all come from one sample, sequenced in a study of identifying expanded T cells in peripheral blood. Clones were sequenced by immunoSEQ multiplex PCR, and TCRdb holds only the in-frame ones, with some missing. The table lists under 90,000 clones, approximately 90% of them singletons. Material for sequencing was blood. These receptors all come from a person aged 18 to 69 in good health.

The chain's CDR3 is CASSAGAAGTEAFF. CDR3 in DNA: TGTGCCAGCTCAGCCGGCGCGGCGGGTACTGAAGCTTTCTTT. V gene TRBV18 combines with J gene TRBJ1-1; D is unclear. Trimming removed 5 bases at V and 5 bases at J, with 15 bases between. Germline CDR1 reads KGHSH; CDR2 reads LQKENI. CDR3 length: 14 residues.

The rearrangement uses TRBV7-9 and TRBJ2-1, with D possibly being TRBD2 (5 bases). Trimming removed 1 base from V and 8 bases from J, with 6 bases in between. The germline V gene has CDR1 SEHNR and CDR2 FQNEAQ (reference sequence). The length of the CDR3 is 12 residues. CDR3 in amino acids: CASSLVGDEQFF. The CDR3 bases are TGTGCCAGCAGCTTAGTCGGGGATGAGCAGTTCTTC.

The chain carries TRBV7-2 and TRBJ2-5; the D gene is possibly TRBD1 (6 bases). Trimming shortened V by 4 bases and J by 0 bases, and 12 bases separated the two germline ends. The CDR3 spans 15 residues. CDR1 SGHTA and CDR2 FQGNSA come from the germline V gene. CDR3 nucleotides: TGTGCCAGCAGCTCGGACAGTGGGGACCAAGAGACCCAGTACTTC. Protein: CASSSDSGDQETQYF. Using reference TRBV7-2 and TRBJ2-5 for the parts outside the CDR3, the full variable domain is GAGVSQSPSNKVTEKGKDVELRCDPISGHTALYWYRQSLGQGLEFLIYFQGNSAPDKSGLPSDRFSAERTGGSVSTLTIQRTQQEDSAVYLCASSSDSGDQETQYFGPGTRLLVL.

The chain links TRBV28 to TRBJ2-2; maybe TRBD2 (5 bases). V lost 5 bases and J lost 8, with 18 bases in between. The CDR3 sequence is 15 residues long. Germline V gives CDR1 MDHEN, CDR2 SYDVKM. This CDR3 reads CASSRGSVKFGELFF. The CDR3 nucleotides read TGTGCCAGCAGTCGAGGGAGCGTTAAGTTTGGGGAGCTGTTTTTT.

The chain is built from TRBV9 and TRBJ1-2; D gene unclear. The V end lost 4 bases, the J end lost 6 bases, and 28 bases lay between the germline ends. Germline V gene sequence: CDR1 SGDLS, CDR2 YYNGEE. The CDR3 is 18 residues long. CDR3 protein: CASSPQPDQVPLRDGYTF. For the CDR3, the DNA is TGTGCCAGCAGCCCGCAACCCGACCAGGTTCCCCTTAGGGATGGCTACACCTTC.

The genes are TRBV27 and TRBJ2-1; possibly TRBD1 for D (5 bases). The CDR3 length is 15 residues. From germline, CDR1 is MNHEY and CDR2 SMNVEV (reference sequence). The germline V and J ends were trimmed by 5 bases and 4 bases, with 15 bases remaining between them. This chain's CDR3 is CASSPLPTAYNEQFF. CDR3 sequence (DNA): TGTGCCAGCAGTCCGCTCCCGACAGCGTACAATGAGCAGTTCTTC.

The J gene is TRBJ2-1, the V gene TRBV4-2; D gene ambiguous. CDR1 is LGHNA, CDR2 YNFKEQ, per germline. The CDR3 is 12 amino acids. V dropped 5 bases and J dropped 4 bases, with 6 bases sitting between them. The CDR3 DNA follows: TGTGCCAGCAGCGGGCTTTACAATGAGCAGTTCTTC. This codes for CASSGLYNEQFF.

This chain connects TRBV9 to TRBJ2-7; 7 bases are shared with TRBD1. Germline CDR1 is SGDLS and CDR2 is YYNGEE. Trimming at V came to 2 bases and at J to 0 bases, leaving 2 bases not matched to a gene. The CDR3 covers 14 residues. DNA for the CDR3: TGTGCCAGCAGCGTCCAGGGGGACTCCTACGAGCAGTACTTC. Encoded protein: CASSVQGDSYEQYF.

As DNA, the CDR3 is TGTGCCAGCAGTTATTTTCGGACAGCCTACGAGCAGTACTTC. This codes for CASSYFRTAYEQYF. The chain has TRBV6-6 and TRBJ2-7; weak D call: TRBD1 (6 bases). The V gene's germline CDR1 is MNHNY and CDR2 SVGAGI (reference sequence). V lost 3 bases to trimming and J lost 2 bases, with 11 bases between them. The CDR3 consists of 14 residues.

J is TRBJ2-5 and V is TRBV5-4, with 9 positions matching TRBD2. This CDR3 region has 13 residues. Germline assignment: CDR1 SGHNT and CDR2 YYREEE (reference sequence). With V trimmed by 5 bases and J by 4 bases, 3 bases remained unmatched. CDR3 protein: CASSPTSGETQYF. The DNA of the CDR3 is TGTGCCAGCAGTCCGACTAGCGGAGAGACCCAGTACTTC.

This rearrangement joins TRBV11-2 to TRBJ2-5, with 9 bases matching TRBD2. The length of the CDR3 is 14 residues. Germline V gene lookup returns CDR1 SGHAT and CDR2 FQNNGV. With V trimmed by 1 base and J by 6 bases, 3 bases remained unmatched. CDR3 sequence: CASSLGLAGKTQYF. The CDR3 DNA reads TGTGCCAGCAGCTTAGGCCTAGCGGGGAAGACCCAGTACTTC.

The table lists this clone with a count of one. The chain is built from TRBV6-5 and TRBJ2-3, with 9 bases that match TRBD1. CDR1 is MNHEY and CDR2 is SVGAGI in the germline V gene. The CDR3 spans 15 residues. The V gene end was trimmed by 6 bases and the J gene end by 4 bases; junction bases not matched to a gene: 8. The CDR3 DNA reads TGTGCCAGCAGCCGAGGACAGGGGTTCCCAGATACGCAGTATTTT. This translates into CASSRGQGFPDTQYF.

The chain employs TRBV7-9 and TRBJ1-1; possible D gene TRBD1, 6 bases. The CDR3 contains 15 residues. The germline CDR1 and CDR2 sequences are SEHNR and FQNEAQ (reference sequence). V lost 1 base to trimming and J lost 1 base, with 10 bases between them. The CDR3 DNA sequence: TGTGCCAGCAGCTTAGGGCAGGGGACGAACACTGAAGCTTTCTTT. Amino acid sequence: CASSLGQGTNTEAFF.

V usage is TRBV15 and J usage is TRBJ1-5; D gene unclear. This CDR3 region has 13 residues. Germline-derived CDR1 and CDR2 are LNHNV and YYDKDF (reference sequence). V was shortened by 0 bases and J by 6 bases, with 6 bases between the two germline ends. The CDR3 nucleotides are TGTGCCACCAGCAGAGATCTTGCTCAGCCCCAGCATTTT. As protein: CATSRDLAQPQHF.